This TCR beta chain was obtained from a study of T cells in Graves' hyperthyroidism and ophthalmopathy (dated by TCRdb to between 2018 and 2021). In the study overall: Peripheral blood samples were taken at the time of initial diagnosis, prior to any treatment. To identify distinguishing TCR V-J signatures, a discovery cohort of around 100 patients was used, comprising 43 with Graves' ophthalmopathy and around 60 with stable Graves' hyperthyroidism. Thyroid tissue and blood T-cell repertoires from about six Graves' hyperthyroidism patients were also compared in the study. Prospective prediction of ophthalmopathy was tested in an independent validation cohort of approximately 19 hyperthyroidism patients and some 17 patients who later progressed to ophthalmopathy. Following sampling, methimazole starting at 30 mg daily was given to hyperthyroidism patients, and high-dose intravenous methylprednisolone was given to ophthalmopathy patients. The roughly 90 discovery patients were divided at random into training and test sets in a 7:3 ratio. The paper describes TCR Vbeta CDR3 sequencing of 135 peripheral blood samples, made up of roughly 40 ophthalmopathy patients, 70 to 75 hyperthyroidism patients and 17 progressor patients. Results the study describes overall, beyond this receptor: No statistical method was used to set the sample size in advance, and investigators knew the group allocation. Most expanded thyroid clonotypes (frequency above 0.001) were also found in blood, which suggests that blood repertoires may mirror thyroid immune responses. In cross-validation, a model built on a 13 V-J signature told ophthalmopathy apart from stable hyperthyroidism with approximately 91% sensitivity and 81% to 82% specificity, and in testing the same model reached 80%/75%. In validation, the model predicted progression to ophthalmopathy with approximately 70% sensitivity and roughly 72% specificity, a median of roughly seven months before onset.

As encoded in the germline V gene (reference sequence), CDR1 is SEHNR while CDR2 is FQNEAQ. Reading from cysteine to phenylalanine, the CDR3 counts 13 amino acids. Of the read, only the CDR3 DNA is kept; its 39 bases are in frame from base 1. V lost 3 bases and J lost 6 bases; the stretch between them is 11 bases long. The TCR beta CDR3 regions were amplified from the RNA transcripts. The first round of RT-PCR for the TCR CDR3 was performed with the HTBI primer set and the Qiagen OneStep RT-PCR kit. A second multiplex PCR round built the libraries, followed by size selection and purification. The libraries were sequenced on an Illumina HiSeq2000 using paired-end 100 bp reads. Regarding the original processing steps: SOAPnuke was used to process the raw data, throwing out any read that contained adapters or uncalled bases, had a mean Phred below 15, or lacked an exact constant-primer or identifier match. High-quality paired reads were merged using COPE v1.2.5, and each unique nucleotide sequence was defined as a clonotype. MiTCR v1.1 was used to align clonotypes to the IMGT TRBV, TRBD and TRBJ reference segments. Analysis was restricted to V-J combinations with a frequency above 0.0001, which covered 99% to 99.2% of repertoires. A TCS score was defined as the ratio of F50 (clonal expansion) to E x V (chaos), with BLOSUM62-based TCRdist applied between CDR3 peptides within each V-J. Welch's t-statistics and random forest reduced roughly 500 V-J features to 10 to 15, which were used in a naive Bayes classifier (R e1071). The public reads were reprocessed in TCRdb via fastp at Q25 and MiXCR, keeping in-frame beta chains. Each CDR3 protein appears once, grouped with its most common genes and DNA. Here the V and J calls rest on TCRdb's processing, not on the authors' analysis. This sample comprises fewer than 450,000 distinct CDR3 sequences, approximately 18% of them detected only once. The ten largest account for approximately 35% of the sample.

Hyperthyroidism patients were newly diagnosed, with disease duration under 2 months, and aged 18 to 65 years. Exclusion was applied to patients with uncontrolled infections, other autoimmune diseases, pregnancy or lactation. Diagnoses were established on the basis of clinical symptoms, serum thyroxine and TRAb, thyroid ultrasound, and orbital computed tomography. Blood from progressor patients was drawn when they were first diagnosed with hyperthyroidism, before any ophthalmopathy symptoms appeared. PBMCs were isolated from 7.5 to 10 ml of fresh peripheral blood by Ficoll-Paque density gradient centrifugation. Progressor patients were initially diagnosed with Graves' hyperthyroidism and developed ophthalmopathy during follow-up. Total RNA was extracted using Trizol reagent, and RNA quality was assessed on an Agilent 2100 Bioanalyzer. Comment on this clonotype: What this receptor recognizes is not known. The record has no base qualities; no much larger clone is one base away.

This receptor was identified in a young woman with Graves' hyperthyroidism that later progressed to Graves' ophthalmopathy. The receptor chain draws on TRBV7-9 and TRBJ1-1; tentative D gene TRBD1, with 5 bases matching. What was sequenced was blood. Read as DNA, the sequence is TGTGCCAGCAGCTTGTCAGGGATCCCTGAAGCTTTCTTT. Translation gives CASSLSGIPEAFF.